In its sample, the clone carrying this T cell receptor (beta chain) was seen many times. TCRdb passed the 5' RACE reads through MiXCR, listing each CDR3 protein once. The sample includes 600,000 to 800,000 distinct CDR3 sequences, less than 25% seen only once; the top ten take around 4.4%. This sample is drawn from a study of identical twins. Trimming removed 0 bases at V and 6 bases at J, with 10 bases between. The V gene's germline CDR1 is SGDLS and CDR2 YYNGEE. CDR3 length: 14 amino acids. These data are also associated with another study on T cells expressing NK-cell markers. This second report adds: Sorted CD3+CD56+NKG2C+, CD3+CD56+NKG2C- and CD3+CD56-NKG2C+ T cells provided the TCR beta repertoires. Each of roughly 6 donors carried dominant NKG2C+ clonotypes accounting for roughly 1.0-7.5% of CD8+ T cells.

The receptor was isolated from a woman between 18 and 29 years old in good health. The chain carries TRBV9 and TRBJ2-1; D is ambiguous. Sequencing used PBMCs. CDR3 in amino acids: CASSVGETINEQFF. The CDR3 DNA sequence: TGTGCCAGCAGCGTAGGGGAAACTATCAATGAGCAGTTCTTC.